A selection of T cell receptor beta chains follows, all from one sample in a study of blood T cell repertoires in COVID-19. Measured with immunoSEQ multiplex PCR; TCRdb has only the in-frame clones, and not every one. The sample has 200,000 or so clones, roughly 84% seen once. The sample comprised peripheral blood. The source is a woman aged 80 or over with COVID-19, enrolled during active disease. Both conserved end residues are part of each CDR3. D genes are given only for firm matches. Not every row has a clone size; where given, it reads once, few, many or a size class.

v_call: TRBV5-4
d_call: TRBD1
j_call: TRBJ1-1
clone_size: once
cdr3_nt: TGTGCCAGCAGCTTCACACCGGGACAGGGAGGTACTGAAGCTTTCTTT
cdr3_aa: CASSFTPGQGGTEAFF

v_call: TRBV5-1
d_call: TRBD1
j_call: TRBJ1-4
clone_size: once
cdr3_nt: TGCGCCAGCAGCCTGGACAGGGCTAATGAAAAACTGTTTTTT
cdr3_aa: CASSLDRANEKLFF

v_call: TRBV9
d_call: NA
j_call: TRBJ2-3
clone_size: NA
cdr3_nt: TGTGCCAGCAGCGTATCCTTCCCCCGATGGTTGGGGGCGGCAGCAAGCACAGATACGCAGTATTTT
cdr3_aa: CASSVSFPRWLGAAASTDTQYF

v_call: TRBV9
d_call: TRBD1
j_call: TRBJ1-2
clone_size: few
cdr3_nt: TGTGCCAGCAGCCGGACAGGTACCGGCTACACCTTC
cdr3_aa: CASSRTGTGYTF

v_call: TRBV3-1/TRBV3-2
d_call: NA
j_call: TRBJ1-1
clone_size: few
cdr3_nt: TGTGCCAGCAGCCAAGTATCAGGGATAAACACTGAAGCTTTCTTT
cdr3_aa: CASSQVSGINTEAFF

v_call: TRBV30
d_call: NA
j_call: TRBJ1-2
clone_size: NA
cdr3_nt: TGTGCCTGGAGCCATAGGCTGTCAGGCAACTATGGCTACACCTTC
cdr3_aa: CAWSHRLSGNYGYTF

v_call: TRBV5-1
d_call: TRBD1
j_call: TRBJ2-7
clone_size: NA
cdr3_nt: TGCGCCAGCAGCCGGGACAGTCAAAACGAGCAGTACTTC
cdr3_aa: CASSRDSQNEQYF

v_call: TRBV5-4
d_call: NA
j_call: TRBJ2-5
clone_size: NA
cdr3_nt: TGTGCCAGCAGCTTGGAGGGGAGGACGGTGAAAGAGACCCAGTACTTC
cdr3_aa: CASSLEGRTVKETQYF

v_call: TRBV12-2
d_call: NA
j_call: TRBJ2-7
clone_size: few
cdr3_nt: TGTGCAAGTCCCTGGGGACAGGCAATGTTCTACGAGCAGTACTTC
cdr3_aa: CASPWGQAMFYEQYF

v_call: TRBV7-3
d_call: TRBD2
j_call: TRBJ2-1
clone_size: NA
cdr3_nt: TGTGCCAGCAGCTGGGCCCCTCTAGCGGGGACTGACAATGAGCAGTTCTTC
cdr3_aa: CASSWAPLAGTDNEQFF

v_call: TRBV28
d_call: TRBD1
j_call: TRBJ2-7
clone_size: NA
cdr3_nt: TGTGCCAGCAGTCTAGGTGGGGGACAGTCTTACGAGCAGTACTTC
cdr3_aa: CASSLGGGQSYEQYF

v_call: TRBV5-5
d_call: TRBD1
j_call: TRBJ1-5
clone_size: NA
cdr3_nt: TGTGCCAGCAGCTTGGCCGGGACAGGAAATCAGCCCCAGCATTTT
cdr3_aa: CASSLAGTGNQPQHF

v_call: TRBV5-1
d_call: TRBD2
j_call: TRBJ2-7
clone_size: NA
cdr3_nt: TGCGCCAGCAGCTTGGAGGCTAGCGGGACCTACGAGCAGTACTTC
cdr3_aa: CASSLEASGTYEQYF

v_call: TRBV21-1
d_call: NA
j_call: TRBJ2-2
clone_size: NA
cdr3_nt: TGTGCCAGCAGCAAAGAGGCCCGATTAGACAGGGGACGATCAGGTGGGGAGCTGTTTTTT
cdr3_aa: CASSKEARLDRGRSGGELFF

v_call: TRBV19
d_call: NA
j_call: TRBJ1-2
clone_size: NA
cdr3_nt: TGTGCCAGTAGCGTCGGACGGGAATATGGCTACACCTTC
cdr3_aa: CASSVGREYGYTF

v_call: TRBV12-3/TRBV12-4
d_call: NA
j_call: TRBJ2-5
clone_size: NA
cdr3_nt: TGTGCCAGCAGTTTAAGACAGATTGAGACCCAGTACTTC
cdr3_aa: CASSLRQIETQYF

v_call: TRBV18
d_call: TRBD1
j_call: TRBJ2-1
clone_size: NA
cdr3_nt: TGTGCCAGCTCACGACAGGGGGCGACCTACAATGAGCAGTTCTTC
cdr3_aa: CASSRQGATYNEQFF

v_call: TRBV5-1
d_call: TRBD2
j_call: TRBJ2-3
clone_size: NA
cdr3_nt: TGCGCCAGCAGGGCTAGCGGGGGGGCAGATACGCAGTATTTT
cdr3_aa: CASRASGGADTQYF

v_call: TRBV6-4
d_call: NA
j_call: TRBJ1-1
clone_size: NA
cdr3_nt: TGTGCCAGCAGTGAGGACCGGCGGGGGAGCATGAACACTGAAGCTTTCTTT
cdr3_aa: CASSEDRRGSMNTEAFF

v_call: TRBV30
d_call: NA
j_call: TRBJ1-5
clone_size: NA
cdr3_nt: TGTGCCTGGAGTTCCGGGACAAGCAATCAGCCCCAGCATTTT
cdr3_aa: CAWSSGTSNQPQHF

v_call: TRBV7-8
d_call: TRBD1
j_call: TRBJ1-4
clone_size: NA
cdr3_nt: TGTGCCAGCAGCTTGACAGGGAATAATGAAAAACTGTTTTTT
cdr3_aa: CASSLTGNNEKLFF

v_call: TRBV6-6
d_call: NA
j_call: TRBJ2-7
clone_size: NA
cdr3_nt: TGTGCCAGCCAATCGGCAGGGGGCGGGGGGGGCGAGCAGTACTTC
cdr3_aa: CASQSAGGGGGEQYF

v_call: TRBV7-2
d_call: TRBD1
j_call: TRBJ1-4
clone_size: NA
cdr3_nt: TGTGCCAGCAGCTCCTTAGGAACAGGGGCTGAAAAACTGTTTTTT
cdr3_aa: CASSSLGTGAEKLFF

v_call: TRBV7-8
d_call: NA
j_call: TRBJ1-4
clone_size: NA
cdr3_nt: TGTGCCAGCAGCCGCGGGAGTAATGAAAAACTGTTTTTT
cdr3_aa: CASSRGSNEKLFF

v_call: TRBV10-3
d_call: NA
j_call: TRBJ1-2
clone_size: NA
cdr3_nt: TGTGCCATCAGTGGAACGGGGATCGGGGTTTCTAGTGGCTACACCTTC
cdr3_aa: CAISGTGIGVSSGYTF

v_call: TRBV2
d_call: TRBD2
j_call: TRBJ2-1
clone_size: NA
cdr3_nt: TGTGCCAGCAGTGCCGTTAGCGGGGGAAACAATGAGCAGTTCTTC
cdr3_aa: CASSAVSGGNNEQFF

v_call: TRBV3-1/TRBV3-2
d_call: TRBD1
j_call: TRBJ2-7
clone_size: few
cdr3_nt: TGTGCCAGCAGCCCGGACAGGGCCTACGAGCAGTACTTC
cdr3_aa: CASSPDRAYEQYF

v_call: TRBV7-2
d_call: NA
j_call: TRBJ2-3
clone_size: NA
cdr3_nt: TGTGCCAGCAGCTTAGGCCAGTTGGGTAGCTCCACAGATACGCAGTATTTT
cdr3_aa: CASSLGQLGSSTDTQYF

v_call: TRBV23-1
d_call: NA
j_call: TRBJ1-1
clone_size: NA
cdr3_nt: TGCGCCAGCAGTCAAGGGTCAGGTACAAATGAAGCTTTCTTT
cdr3_aa: CASSQGSGTNEAFF

v_call: TRBV6-6
d_call: TRBD1
j_call: TRBJ1-1
clone_size: NA
cdr3_nt: TGTGCCAGCAAAGGGCAAACAGGGGTCCAAAACACTGAAGCTTTCTTT
cdr3_aa: CASKGQTGVQNTEAFF

v_call: TRBV6-2/TRBV6-3
d_call: TRBD2
j_call: TRBJ2-5
clone_size: NA
cdr3_nt: TGTGCCAGCAGTTTCGATCTAGCGGGGATACAAGAGACCCAGTACTTC
cdr3_aa: CASSFDLAGIQETQYF

v_call: TRBV15
d_call: TRBD1
j_call: TRBJ1-2
clone_size: NA
cdr3_nt: TGTGCCACCAGCAGCACAGGGGAGTCTAGGGCTTCGGGCTACACCTTC
cdr3_aa: CATSSTGESRASGYTF

v_call: TRBV6-2/TRBV6-3
d_call: TRBD1
j_call: TRBJ1-4
clone_size: NA
cdr3_nt: TGTGCCAGCAGTTACTCTGGGACAGGGAATGAAAAACTGTTTTTT
cdr3_aa: CASSYSGTGNEKLFF

v_call: TRBV2
d_call: TRBD1
j_call: TRBJ1-2
clone_size: NA
cdr3_nt: TGTGCCAGCAGTGCAGGGACAGGGGACTATGGCTACACCTTC
cdr3_aa: CASSAGTGDYGYTF

v_call: TRBV5-4
d_call: NA
j_call: TRBJ1-2
clone_size: NA
cdr3_nt: TGTGCCAGCAGCTCCCTCACAGGGACGGGTGGCTACACCTTC
cdr3_aa: CASSSLTGTGGYTF

v_call: TRBV24-1
d_call: TRBD2
j_call: TRBJ2-3
clone_size: few
cdr3_nt: TGTGCCACCAGTGATTCCCTAGGACTAGCGGGAAGCACAGATACGCAGTATTTT
cdr3_aa: CATSDSLGLAGSTDTQYF

v_call: TRBV7-2
d_call: NA
j_call: TRBJ1-1
clone_size: NA
cdr3_nt: TGTGCCAGCAGCGCCCGCAGGGTTCTGAACACTGAAGCTTTCTTT
cdr3_aa: CASSARRVLNTEAFF

v_call: TRBV5-8
d_call: TRBD1
j_call: TRBJ1-1
clone_size: NA
cdr3_nt: TGTGCCAGCAGCGACAGGGTTAACACTGAAGCTTTCTTT
cdr3_aa: CASSDRVNTEAFF

v_call: TRBV6-5
d_call: TRBD2
j_call: TRBJ2-7
clone_size: NA
cdr3_nt: TGTGCCAGCAGTTACTCGCCTAGCGGGGGGCAAGAGCAGTACTTC
cdr3_aa: CASSYSPSGGQEQYF

v_call: TRBV24-1
d_call: NA
j_call: TRBJ2-3
clone_size: NA
cdr3_nt: TGTGCCACCAGTTGGGGAGCCACAGATACGCAGTATTTT
cdr3_aa: CATSWGATDTQYF

v_call: TRBV5-1
d_call: NA
j_call: TRBJ2-7
clone_size: NA
cdr3_nt: TGCGCCAGCACCCCGGCCGTAGGGCAGGGGCACGAGCAGTACTTC
cdr3_aa: CASTPAVGQGHEQYF

v_call: TRBV5-5
d_call: TRBD1
j_call: TRBJ1-2
clone_size: NA
cdr3_nt: TGTGCCAGCAGCTTGGCCCAAGGACAGGGGTTCTATGGCTACACCTTC
cdr3_aa: CASSLAQGQGFYGYTF

v_call: TRBV6-5
d_call: TRBD1
j_call: TRBJ1-2
clone_size: NA
cdr3_nt: TGTGCCAGCAGTCCGGGACAGGGTTACTATGGCTACACCTTC
cdr3_aa: CASSPGQGYYGYTF

v_call: TRBV5-1
d_call: TRBD2
j_call: TRBJ2-3
clone_size: once
cdr3_nt: TGCGCCAGCAGCCGCGGGGGGAACACAGATACGCAGTATTTT
cdr3_aa: CASSRGGNTDTQYF

v_call: TRBV28
d_call: TRBD1
j_call: TRBJ1-4
clone_size: NA
cdr3_nt: TGTGCCAGCAGTTTTCTCCAGGGGGGACGTGAAAAACTGTTTTTT
cdr3_aa: CASSFLQGGREKLFF

v_call: TRBV19
d_call: NA
j_call: TRBJ1-6
clone_size: NA
cdr3_nt: TGTGCCAGTAGTATTCGGACAGCAGATAATTCACCCCTCCACTTT
cdr3_aa: CASSIRTADNSPLHF

v_call: TRBV5-4
d_call: TRBD1
j_call: TRBJ1-2
clone_size: NA
cdr3_nt: TGTGCCAGCAGCGCACCGGGACAGGGGGCCTATGGCTACACCTTC
cdr3_aa: CASSAPGQGAYGYTF

v_call: TRBV5-1
d_call: NA
j_call: TRBJ1-1
clone_size: NA
cdr3_nt: TGCGCCAGCAGCAAAGCTCAGGGAGGCACTGAAGCTTTCTTT
cdr3_aa: CASSKAQGGTEAFF

v_call: TRBV29-1
d_call: NA
j_call: TRBJ2-7
clone_size: NA
cdr3_nt: TGCAGCGCCTCATCCCCCCGGGTCCCCTACGAGCAGTACTTC
cdr3_aa: CSASSPRVPYEQYF